The 30 T cell receptor beta chains given below trace back to one sample, sequenced in a study of blood T cell repertoires in COVID-19. Measured with immunoSEQ multiplex PCR; TCRdb has only the in-frame clones, and not every one. The sample includes around 390,000 clones, about 83% seen only once; the top ten take around 10%. The specimen sequenced was PBMCs or T cells enriched from blood (not recorded which). These receptors originate from a woman in her 50s who had recovered from COVID-19.

This chain links TRBV5-6 with TRBJ1-6; D is perhaps TRBD1 (5 bases). CDR1 is SGHDT, CDR2 YYEEEE, per germline. V was pared by 4 bases and J by 6 bases, with 11 bases between. The CDR3 contains 14 residues. The CDR3 protein is CASSGTQGNSPLHF. CDR3 sequence (DNA): TGTGCCAGCAGCGGCACTCAGGGTAATTCACCCCTCCACTTT.

The J gene is TRBJ1-2, the V gene TRBV6-1; D not resolved. The V end lost 3 bases, the J end lost 3 bases, and 11 bases lay between the germline ends. The germline V gene encodes CDR1 MNHNS and CDR2 SASEGT. This CDR3 spans 14 amino acids. The CDR3 is CASSDLLNYYGYTF. The CDR3 coding sequence is TGTGCCAGCAGTGATCTCCTAAATTACTATGGCTACACCTTC.

The DNA for the CDR3 is TGTGCCAGCAGCCGACAGGGGGTGAACACCGGGGAGCTGTTTTTT. Its translation: CASSRQGVNTGELFF. V gene TRBV6-2 or TRBV6-3 combines with J gene TRBJ2-2; 9 bases fit TRBD1. V trimming: 6 bases; J trimming: 1 base; junction bases outside the gene matches: 3. This CDR3 has 15 residues. Looked up from germline, CDR1 is MNHEY and CDR2 is SVGEGT.

The rearrangement links TRBV3-1 (or the pseudogene TRBV3-2) to TRBJ1-4; 8 bases line up with TRBD1. The V gene's germline CDR1 is LGHDT and CDR2 YNNKEL (reference sequence). This CDR3 has 15 amino acids. The V segment lost 2 bases and the J segment 4 bases; nucleotides outside the gene matches: 3. Written as DNA, the CDR3 is TGTGCCAGCAGCCAACAGGGGGCCTATAATGAAAAACTGTTTTTT. As protein: CASSQQGAYNEKLFF.

This clone occurred once. The CDR3 here is CASSTSGTGSNTEAFF. CDR3 bases: TGTGCCAGCAGCACCTCCGGAACAGGGTCTAACACTGAAGCTTTCTTT. The genes are TRBV7-2 and TRBJ1-1, with a weak D call TRBD1 (6 bases). Trimming took 5 bases from V and 2 from J, leaving 18 bases between them. Germline V CDR1 and CDR2: SGHTA, FQGNSA. The CDR3 consists of 16 residues.

This sequence joins TRBV7-3 and TRBJ2-1; D gene unclear. The V and J ends lost 1 base and 12 bases respectively, with 19 bases between them. The CDR3 covers 15 residues. The V gene's germline CDR1 is SGHTA and CDR2 FQGTGA. CDR3 sequence: CASSLSAAVISGQFF. CDR3 DNA: TGTGCCAGCAGCTTAAGTGCAGCTGTAATCTCGGGGCAGTTCTTC.

In regard to this clone: Other DNA sequences in the same sample also yield this CDR3. As DNA, the CDR3 is TGTGCCAGTAGTCCCACAGGGTACGAGCAGTACTTC. Amino acid sequence: CASSPTGYEQYF. This chain joins TRBV19 and TRBJ2-7, with D tentatively TRBD1 (6 bases). V lost 5 bases and J 4 bases, leaving 9 bases between the germline ends. The CDR3 sequence is 12 residues long. The germline gives CDR1 LNHDA, CDR2 SQIVND (reference sequence).

The chain recombines TRBV5-1 with TRBJ1-2; D call uncertain. Germline CDR1 SGHRS, CDR2 YFSETQ. The V end lost 0 bases, the J end lost 5 bases, and 17 bases lay between the germline ends. CDR3 length equals 16 residues. The CDR3 coding sequence is TGCGCCAGCAGCTTGGCCCTCGAGGGAGCTTGGTATGGCTACACCTTC. Protein: CASSLALEGAWYGYTF.

The CDR3 protein is CASSLGGGASETQYF. In DNA form, the CDR3 reads TGTGCCAGCAGCTTGGGAGGGGGGGCCTCCGAGACCCAGTACTTC. The J gene is TRBJ2-5, the V gene TRBV5-8, with a weak D call TRBD2 (7 bases). CDR1 is SGHTS, CDR2 YDEGEE, per germline. Trimming removed 0 bases from V and 5 bases from J, with 14 bases in between. The CDR3 totals 15 residues.

The CDR3 region has the DNA TGTGCCAGCAGCCCCAGGGGGTATGGGAACACTGAAGCTTTCTTT. Translated: CASSPRGYGNTEAFF. The rearrangement links TRBV7-9 to TRBJ1-1, with TRBD1 matching 7 bases. The CDR3 has 15 amino acids. The trim removed 5 bases at V and 1 base at J, leaving 7 bases unmatched. CDR1 is SEHNR and CDR2 is FQNEAQ in the germline V gene (reference sequence).

V is TRBV6-1 and J is TRBJ1-6, with D unclear. Germline CDR1 reads MNHNS; CDR2 reads SASEGT. Trimming shortened V by 1 base and J by 0 bases, and 7 bases separated the two germline ends. The CDR3 covers 16 residues. The CDR3 loop is CASSEVGSSYNSPLHF. CDR3 DNA: TGTGCCAGCAGTGAAGTGGGGAGCTCCTATAATTCACCCCTCCACTTT.

This chain joins TRBV9 and TRBJ1-6; 7 nucleotides match TRBD1. The CDR3 runs 14 residues. V shed 8 bases and J 6 bases; nucleotides not matched to a gene: 8. Germline V gives CDR1 SGDLS, CDR2 YYNGEE. Written as DNA, the CDR3 is TGTGCCAGTAGTCCAGGGGGAGGTAATTCACCCCTCCACTTT. As protein: CASSPGGGNSPLHF.

This clone is a singleton in its sample. V and J are TRBV19 and TRBJ1-5; 9 bases match TRBD1. Trimming cost V 6 bases and J 5 bases; bases outside gene matches: 8. The CDR3 is 15 amino acids. The germline CDR1 and CDR2 sequences are LNHDA and SQIVND (reference sequence). The CDR3 region is CASRPNRDRDQPQHF. DNA for the CDR3: TGTGCCAGTAGACCAAACCGGGACAGGGATCAGCCCCAGCATTTT.

The CDR3 coding sequence is TGTGCCAGCAGTTTGAAACAGGGAAGCTCCTACGAGCAGTACTTC. Encoded protein: CASSLKQGSSYEQYF. The rearrangement joins TRBV27 to TRBJ2-7; a weak D match, TRBD1 (6 bases). This CDR3 is 15 amino acids long. Germline assignment: CDR1 MNHEY and CDR2 SMNVEV (reference sequence). The V gene lost 3 bases and the J gene lost 0 bases, with 12 bases spanning the gap.

The chain is built from TRBV11-3 and TRBJ2-7; 7 nucleotides line up with TRBD2. CDR3 length: 18 amino acids. CDR1 and CDR2 (germline): SGHNT, YENEEA. V dropped 4 bases and J dropped 3; count of bases not matched to a gene: 18. The CDR3 nucleotides read TGTGCCAGCAGCTCCCCCCTTAGGGGCGGGGGAGTTTACTACGAGCAGTACTTC. Its translation: CASSSPLRGGGVYYEQYF.

This sequence joins TRBV5-1 and TRBJ2-6; no firm D call. From germline, CDR1 is SGHRS and CDR2 YFSETQ. CDR3 length: 16 amino acids. The V and J ends lost 4 bases and 0 bases respectively, with 11 bases between them. The CDR3 DNA reads TGCGCCAGCAGCCACAGCCTCAGCTCTGGGGCCAACGTCCTGACTTTC. Translated, it gives CASSHSLSSGANVLTF.

This CDR3 is CASSPGMTLGGYTF. The CDR3, as DNA: TGTGCCAGCTCACCCGGGATGACTCTGGGGGGCTACACCTTC. The J gene is TRBJ1-2, the V gene TRBV18; D not certain. Trimming cost V 3 bases and J 8 bases, with 16 bases left between them. The CDR3 sequence is 14 residues long. Germline CDR1 and CDR2: KGHSH and LQKENI.

The chain is built from TRBV19 and TRBJ2-2; 8 bases are shared with TRBD2. The CDR3 length is 15 residues. Germline CDR1 is LNHDA and CDR2 is SQIVND (reference sequence). J lost 1 base, V lost 7 bases, and 5 bases had no gene match. The CDR3 spells CASTTAGVNTGELFF. In DNA, the CDR3 is TGTGCCAGTACCACAGCGGGGGTGAACACCGGGGAGCTGTTTTTT.

This clone was recorded once. The rearrangement uses TRBV5-8 and TRBJ1-2; D is ambiguous. V was clipped by 3 bases and J by 6 bases, with 12 bases between them. Germline CDR1 reads SGHTS; CDR2 reads YDEGEE. The length of the CDR3 is 13 residues. Here the CDR3 DNA reads TGTGCCAGCAGCTCCCCGGGTTGGCATGGCTACACCTTC. It is translated as CASSSPGWHGYTF.

The chain carries TRBV4-1 and TRBJ1-1; D uncertain. Trimming pared 0 bases from V and 11 bases from J, leaving 13 bases between. The CDR3 is 13 amino acids. Germline V gives CDR1 MGHRA, CDR2 YSYEKL. Here the CDR3 DNA reads TGCGCCAGCAGCCAAGAGGGCCGATCGGGGGCTTTCTTT. It translates to CASSQEGRSGAFF.

The gene calls are TRBV3-1 (or the pseudogene TRBV3-2) and TRBJ2-6, with no clear D. Looked up from germline, CDR1 is LGHDT and CDR2 is YNNKEL (reference sequence). V shed 3 bases and J shed 3 bases, with 6 bases lying between them. This CDR3 is 14 amino acids long. Here the CDR3 reads CASSQGYGANVLTF. CDR3 coding DNA: TGTGCCAGCAGCCAGGGCTATGGGGCCAACGTCCTGACTTTC.

In its sample, this clone was seen a few times. This CDR3 is CASSQEPGSYEQYF. For the CDR3, the DNA is TGTGCCAGCAGCCAAGAGCCAGGGTCCTACGAGCAGTACTTC. V and J are TRBV14 and TRBJ2-7, with a weak D call TRBD1 (5 bases). Germline V lookup: CDR1 SGHDN, CDR2 FVKESK. The CDR3 loop spans 14 amino acids. Trimming stripped 0 bases from V and 1 base from J, with 7 bases between.

This chain links TRBV28 with TRBJ2-3, with a tentative D call TRBD2 (6 bases). Trimming removed 1 base at V and 6 bases at J, with 17 bases between. Per the germline V gene, CDR1 is MDHEN and CDR2 is SYDVKM. There are 16 residues in the CDR3. The CDR3 here is CASSLYLLGGKDTQYF. The CDR3 DNA follows: TGTGCCAGCAGTTTATACCTCCTCGGGGGTAAGGATACGCAGTATTTT.

The chain has TRBV5-8 and TRBJ2-1; D not resolved. This CDR3 has 13 residues. The germline V and J ends were trimmed by 4 bases and 13 bases, with 18 bases remaining between them. Per germline, CDR1 SGHTS and CDR2 YDEGEE. The CDR3 DNA follows: TGTGCCAGCAGCCGCCTCCCCCCGGTAAACCAGTTCTTC. Translated: CASSRLPPVNQFF.

The rearrangement joins TRBV7-9 to TRBJ1-1, with 9 bases that match TRBD1. The CDR3 is 14 amino acids. The V and J ends lost 5 bases and 3 bases, in that order; junction bases with no gene match: 4. Germline V gives CDR1 SEHNR, CDR2 FQNEAQ (reference sequence). This CDR3 reads CASSPDRGDTEAFF. CDR3 bases: TGTGCCAGCAGCCCCGACAGGGGGGACACTGAAGCTTTCTTT.

Worth noting for this clone: Other DNA sequences in the sample encode the same CDR3. The chain uses TRBV7-8 and TRBJ1-1; D uncertain. The CDR3 runs 13 residues. From germline, CDR1 is SGHVS and CDR2 FQNEAQ. V gave up 3 bases and J gave up 1 base, with 6 bases separating them. The CDR3 reads CASSLSGNTEAFF. Written as DNA, the CDR3 is TGTGCCAGCAGCTTGTCGGGGAACACTGAAGCTTTCTTT.

V gene TRBV7-3 combines with J gene TRBJ1-5; possibly TRBD1 for D (6 bases). Germline CDR1 SGHTA, CDR2 FQGTGA. V was pared by 5 bases and J by 3 bases, with 17 bases between. The CDR3 spans 16 residues. The CDR3 coding sequence is TGTGCCAGCAGCACACCGGGACACTCCGACAATCAGCCCCAGCATTTT. Translating it yields CASSTPGHSDNQPQHF.

The V call is TRBV19, the J call TRBJ2-2; 9 bases line up with TRBD1. The J segment lost 4 bases and the V segment lost 7 bases, leaving 10 bases of the junction unmatched. The CDR3 has 16 residues. Germline values: CDR1 LNHDA, CDR2 SQIVND (reference sequence). CDR3 protein: CASNSGNRGLTGELFF. The CDR3 coding sequence is TGTGCCAGTAATTCCGGAAACAGGGGGCTCACCGGGGAGCTGTTTTTT.

This chain joins TRBV5-4 and TRBJ1-1; D may be TRBD1 (6 bases). The CDR3 has 14 residues. Germline V gene lookup returns CDR1 SGHNT and CDR2 YYREEE (reference sequence). Between the trimmed V and J ends, which lost 4 bases and 7 bases, there was a span of 17 bases. CDR3 coding DNA: TGTGCCAGCAGCCAGGGCCCTGACAGGAGTGAAGCTTTCTTT. Translated: CASSQGPDRSEAFF.

This chain joins TRBV5-1 and TRBJ2-2, with D possibly matching TRBD1 (5 bases). CDR3 length: 16 amino acids. The germline CDR1 and CDR2 sequences are SGHRS and YFSETQ. Trimming stripped 0 bases from V and 0 bases from J, with 9 bases between. The CDR3 sequence: CASSLETGTNTGELFF. In nucleotides, the CDR3 is TGCGCCAGCAGCTTGGAAACAGGAACGAACACCGGGGAGCTGTTTTTT.